Presented here are 18 T cell receptor beta chains from one specimen sequenced in a study of T cells in Graves' hyperthyroidism and ophthalmopathy. It was RNA transcripts that yielded the amplified TCR beta CDR3 regions. An initial round of RT-PCR targeting the TCR CDR3 relied on the HTBI primer set. TCRdb reprocessed the multiplex PCR reads with MiXCR, giving one entry per CDR3 protein. This table holds about 380,000 distinct CDR3 sequences, about 14% found once. The sequenced sample was blood. These receptors all stem from a woman in her 30s with Graves' ophthalmopathy.

The chain joins TRBV6-1 to TRBJ1-6; no reliable D call. Deletions cut 2 bases from V and 5 bases from J, with 10 bases between. Germline assignment: CDR1 MNHNS and CDR2 SASEGT. The CDR3 length is 15 residues. This CDR3 reads CASSELGQNNSPLHF. Here the CDR3 DNA reads TGTGCCAGCAGTGAATTGGGCCAAAATAATTCACCCCTCCACTTT.

This clonotype was recorded many times. The rearrangement joins TRBV2 to TRBJ2-5, with unresolved D. Deletions cut 5 bases from V and 4 bases from J, with 11 bases between. Germline lookup yields CDR1 SNHLY and CDR2 FYNNEI. This CDR3 spans 13 amino acids. The CDR3 DNA is TGTGCCAGCAGTATGGGCCCCCGAGAGACCCAGTACTTC. Translation gives CASSMGPRETQYF.

This clonotype was counted ten times or more. This rearrangement joins TRBV15 to TRBJ1-3; possibly TRBD1 for D (5 bases). CDR1 LNHNV and CDR2 YYDKDF come from the germline V gene (reference sequence). The CDR3 totals 12 residues. V dropped 0 bases and J dropped 8 bases, with 5 bases sitting between them. CDR3 sequence reads: CATSRDRDTIYF. CDR3 bases: TGTGCCACCAGCAGAGACAGGGACACCATATATTTT.

J is TRBJ1-2 and V is TRBV28; 9 positions agree with TRBD1. The CDR3 loop spans 13 amino acids. The V gene end was trimmed by 6 bases and the J gene end by 13 bases; junction bases not matched to a gene: 12. The V gene's germline CDR1 is MDHEN and CDR2 SYDVKM. The CDR3 coding sequence is TGTGCCAGCAGAACGGGACAGGGTGAAAGAGCCACCTTC. Amino acids: CASRTGQGERATF.

This clonotype has a count of ten or more. CDR3 coding DNA: TGCGCCAGCAGCAATGGGGCAGTTCCCGACTACGAGCAGTACTTC. The encoded protein is CASSNGAVPDYEQYF. The chain joins TRBV5-1 to TRBJ2-7; tentatively, D is TRBD1 (5 bases). The germline gives CDR1 SGHRS, CDR2 YFSETQ. This CDR3 region has 15 residues. The V end was cut by 4 bases, the J end by 3 bases, with 17 bases between.

The sample holds many counts of this clonotype. J is TRBJ1-2 and V is TRBV20-1; D remains ambiguous. There are 12 residues in the CDR3. Germline-derived CDR1 and CDR2 are DFQATT and SNEGSKA (reference sequence). With 5 bases removed from V and 8 bases from J, the gap between germline ends came to 15 bases. The CDR3, as DNA: TGCAGTGCTGCCCAACAATGGGGAGGCTACACCTTC. Encoded protein: CSAAQQWGGYTF.

This clonotype has at least ten counts. V usage is TRBV2 and J usage is TRBJ2-5, with TRBD1 as a possible D gene (6 bases). From germline, CDR1 is SNHLY and CDR2 FYNNEI. The CDR3 sequence is 15 residues long. With 0 bases removed from V and 4 bases from J, the gap between germline ends came to 12 bases. CDR3 amino acids: CASSEAGAWRETQYF. DNA of the CDR3: TGTGCCAGCAGTGAAGCGGGGGCTTGGAGAGAGACCCAGTACTTC.

This clonotype was detected a few times. The junction and the germline gene differ at one end; a read error may be behind it. The V call is TRBV27, the J call TRBJ2-3, with TRBD2 matching over 10 bases. CDR1 is MNHEY, CDR2 SMNVEV, per germline (reference sequence). The CDR3 sequence is 15 residues long. The CDR3 is CASSYSGGNPDAQYF. The CDR3, as DNA: TGTGCCAGCAGTTATAGCGGGGGGAATCCAGATGCGCAGTATTTT.

About this clonotype itself: Germline is not matched at one junction end, which may reflect a read error. The V and J genes are TRBV7-7 and TRBJ1-3; TRBD1 matches 7 bases. The CDR3 covers 16 residues. The germline V gene encodes CDR1 SSHAT and CDR2 FNYEAQ (reference sequence). CDR3 coding DNA: TGTGCTAGCAGTCCGGGGACAGTCCACTCTGGAAACACCATATATTTT. Residues: CASSPGTVHSGNTIYF.

This clonotype has ten or more counts. The J gene is TRBJ2-7, the V gene TRBV6-1; no reliable D call. V dropped 10 bases and J dropped 3 bases, with 13 bases sitting between them. Germline V CDR1 and CDR2: MNHNS, SASEGT. The CDR3 runs 12 residues. DNA of the CDR3: TGTGCCACCCTAGTACAGATCTACGAGCAGTACTTC. Translation gives CATLVQIYEQYF.

The chain carries TRBV6-1 and TRBJ1-6; D is undetermined. Germline loops: CDR1 MNHNS, CDR2 SASEGT. The V end was cut by 3 bases, the J end by 9 bases, with 15 bases between. The CDR3 consists of 15 residues. The chain's CDR3 is CASSDSAEGGSPLHF. Written as DNA, the CDR3 is TGTGCCAGCAGTGATTCCGCGGAGGGAGGTTCACCCCTCCACTTT.

This clonotype was observed at least ten times. The rearrangement links TRBV6-5 to TRBJ1-2; D remains unclear. This CDR3 is built from 15 residues. The V end lost 0 bases, the J end lost 4 bases, and 12 bases lay between the germline ends. Germline CDR1 MNHEY, CDR2 SVGAGI. The CDR3 nucleotides read TGTGCCAGCAGTTACTCCCGGGATCCGGCCTATGGCTACACCTTC. This sequence encodes CASSYSRDPAYGYTF.

This clonotype came up many times. The chain carries TRBV18 and TRBJ2-3; no reliable D call. The CDR3 has 12 amino acids. V was trimmed by 8 bases and J by 1 base, leaving 7 bases between them. Germline CDR1 reads KGHSH; CDR2 reads LQKENI. Here the CDR3 DNA reads TGTGCCAGCAGCCCCGGCACAGATACGCAGTATTTT. This translates into CASSPGTDTQYF.

This clonotype appeared many times. The chain joins TRBV20-1 to TRBJ1-1; D ambiguous. The CDR3 contains 13 residues. Trimming cost V 0 bases and J 2 bases, with 7 bases left between them. Germline V gene lookup returns CDR1 DFQATT and CDR2 SNEGSKA (reference sequence). The CDR3 region is CSARDFINTEAFF. CDR3 nucleotides: TGCAGTGCTAGAGATTTCATAAACACTGAAGCTTTCTTT.

This clonotype came up many times. CDR3 amino acids: CAWSGLAGALQETQYF. CDR3 coding DNA: TGTGCCTGGAGTGGACTAGCGGGGGCCCTCCAAGAGACCCAGTACTTC. The V call is TRBV30, the J call TRBJ2-5; 12 nucleotides line up with TRBD2. CDR1 is GTSNPN, CDR2 SVGIG, per germline (reference sequence). The CDR3 runs 16 residues. V lost 1 base, J lost 1 base, and 4 bases stayed unmatched.

This clonotype was observed at least ten times. This chain joins TRBV7-9 and TRBJ2-3; unclear D gene. V lost 5 bases and J lost 2, with 17 bases in between. The CDR3 is made up of 16 amino acids. CDR1 SEHNR and CDR2 FQNEAQ come from the germline V gene (reference sequence). CDR3 in DNA: TGTGCCAGCAGCCTCAATGCTGGCTCCTACACAGATACGCAGTATTTT. Translating gives CASSLNAGSYTDTQYF.

This clonotype was picked up many times. The chain's CDR3 is CASSPSGAGSTDTQYF. The CDR3 DNA reads as TGTGCCAGCAGTCCATCGGGGGCGGGGAGCACAGATACGCAGTATTTT. The chain combines TRBV28 with TRBJ2-3, with D perhaps given as TRBD1 or TRBD2 (6 bases each). This CDR3 has 16 residues. Germline values: CDR1 MDHEN, CDR2 SYDVKM. V lost 5 bases and J 0 bases, leaving 15 bases between the germline ends.

Ten or more counts support this clonotype. This chain links TRBV20-1 with TRBJ1-2; 7 bases are shared with TRBD1. CDR1 and CDR2 from the germline V gene are DFQATT and SNEGSKA (reference sequence). With 6 bases clipped from V and 4 bases from J, the junction kept 8 bases outside the gene matches. The CDR3 runs 13 residues. DNA for the CDR3: TGCAGTGCCGCAGGGGGTACGGGCTATGGCTACACCTTC. The encoded protein is CSAAGGTGYGYTF.